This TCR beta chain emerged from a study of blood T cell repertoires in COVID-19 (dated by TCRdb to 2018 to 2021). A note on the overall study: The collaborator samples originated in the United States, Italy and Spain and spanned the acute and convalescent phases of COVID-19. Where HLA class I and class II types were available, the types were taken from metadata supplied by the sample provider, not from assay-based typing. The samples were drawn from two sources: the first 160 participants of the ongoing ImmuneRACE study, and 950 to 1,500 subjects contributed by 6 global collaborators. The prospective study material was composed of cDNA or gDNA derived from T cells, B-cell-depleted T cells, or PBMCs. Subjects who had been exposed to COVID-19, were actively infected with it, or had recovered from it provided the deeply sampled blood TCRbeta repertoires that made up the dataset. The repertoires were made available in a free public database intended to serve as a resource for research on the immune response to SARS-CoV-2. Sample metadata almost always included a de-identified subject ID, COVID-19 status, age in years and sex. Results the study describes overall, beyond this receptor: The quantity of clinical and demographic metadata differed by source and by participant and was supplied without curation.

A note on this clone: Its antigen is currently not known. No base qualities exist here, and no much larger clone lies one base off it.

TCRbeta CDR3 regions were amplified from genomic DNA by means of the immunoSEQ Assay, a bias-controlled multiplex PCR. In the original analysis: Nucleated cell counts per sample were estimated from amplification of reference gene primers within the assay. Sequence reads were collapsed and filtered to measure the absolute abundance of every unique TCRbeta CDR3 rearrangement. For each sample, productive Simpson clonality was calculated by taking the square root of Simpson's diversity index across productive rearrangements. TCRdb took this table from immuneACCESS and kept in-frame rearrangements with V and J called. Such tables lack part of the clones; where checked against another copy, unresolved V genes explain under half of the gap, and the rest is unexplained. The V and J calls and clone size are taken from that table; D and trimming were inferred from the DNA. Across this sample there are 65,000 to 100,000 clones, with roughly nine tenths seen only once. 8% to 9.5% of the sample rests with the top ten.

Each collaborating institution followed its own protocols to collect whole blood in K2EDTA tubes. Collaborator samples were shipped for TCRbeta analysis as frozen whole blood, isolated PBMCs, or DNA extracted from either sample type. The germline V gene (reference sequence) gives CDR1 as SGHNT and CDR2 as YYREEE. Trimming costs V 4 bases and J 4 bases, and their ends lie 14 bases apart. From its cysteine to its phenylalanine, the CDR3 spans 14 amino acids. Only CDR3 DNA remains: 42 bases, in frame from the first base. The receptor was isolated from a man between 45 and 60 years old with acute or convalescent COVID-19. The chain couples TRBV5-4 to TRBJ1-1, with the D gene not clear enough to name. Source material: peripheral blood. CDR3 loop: CASSTDIGGTEAFF. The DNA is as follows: TGTGCCAGCAGCACCGACATTGGTGGCACTGAAGCTTTCTTT.